This record concerns one T cell receptor (beta chain) sequence. Germline V lookup: CDR1 MNHEY, CDR2 SVGAGI. The length of the CDR3 is 15 residues. Deletions cut 5 bases from V and 0 bases from J, with 12 bases between. Sequencing used immunoSEQ multiplex PCR; TCRdb keeps in-frame clones, though not all of them. The top ten hold 11% of the sample, which has more than 200,000 clones, 80% to 90% seen once. This sample stems from a study of blood T cell repertoires in COVID-19. On the study more broadly: T cells, B-cell-depleted T cells, or PBMCs supplied cDNA or gDNA.

This clonotype was obtained from a man aged 50 or older with COVID-19, enrolled during active disease. The source material was peripheral blood. The chain joins TRBV6-5 to TRBJ2-3; D possibly corresponds to TRBD1 (6 bases). CDR3 bases: TGTGCCAGCAGTAAACAGGGCTCAAGCACAGATACGCAGTATTTT. This translates into CASSKQGSSTDTQYF.